A selection of T cell receptor beta chains follows, all from one sample in a study of shared clonotypes between healthy human individuals. The protocol was immunoSEQ multiplex PCR, while the TCRdb copy is restricted to in-frame clones and leaves out a portion. The table includes around 1.6 million clones, approximately 98% detected once. Sequenced: naive CD4+ T cells sorted from blood. All receptors come from a man younger than 45 in good health. CDR3s include the opening cysteine and the closing phenylalanine or tryptophan. Fields, in order: CDR3 protein, CDR3 DNA, V gene, clone size, J gene, D gene. A D gene is named only where the DNA matches it firmly. The listing skips clone size in some rows; elsewhere it reads once, few, many or a size class.

CDR3 protein: CASSPEGRETQYF; CDR3 DNA: TGTGCCAGCAGCCCCGAGGGGAGAGAGACCCAGTACTTC; V gene: TRBV9; clone size: .; J gene: TRBJ2-5; D gene: .
CDR3 protein: CASSLVTSGMTDTQYF; CDR3 DNA: TGCGCCAGCAGCTTGGTGACTAGCGGGATGACAGATACGCAGTATTTT; V gene: TRBV5-1; clone size: .; J gene: TRBJ2-3; D gene: TRBD2
CDR3 protein: CATSRDPSGGGRAPEQYF; CDR3 DNA: TGTGCCACCAGCAGAGATCCCTCGGGGGGCGGGAGGGCCCCCGAGCAGTACTTC; V gene: TRBV15; clone size: .; J gene: TRBJ2-7; D gene: TRBD2
CDR3 protein: CASSWTGGYEQYF; CDR3 DNA: TGTGCCAGCAGCTGGACAGGGGGGTACGAGCAGTACTTC; V gene: TRBV7-9; clone size: .; J gene: TRBJ2-7; D gene: TRBD1
CDR3 protein: CASSTGQGHYEQYF; CDR3 DNA: TGTGCCAGCAGCACCGGACAGGGTCACTACGAGCAGTACTTC; V gene: TRBV11-2; clone size: .; J gene: TRBJ2-7; D gene: TRBD1
CDR3 protein: CASSEQGYNQPQHF; CDR3 DNA: TGTGCCAGCAGCGAACAGGGGTACAATCAGCCCCAGCATTTT; V gene: TRBV7-9; clone size: .; J gene: TRBJ1-5; D gene: TRBD1
CDR3 protein: CAWSKGFGIESRETQYF; CDR3 DNA: TGTGCCTGGAGTAAGGGATTCGGTATTGAGTCAAGGGAGACCCAGTACTTC; V gene: TRBV30; clone size: once; J gene: TRBJ2-5; D gene: .
CDR3 protein: CASSPQDVYGYTF; CDR3 DNA: TGTGCCAGTAGTCCCCAGGACGTCTATGGCTACACCTTC; V gene: TRBV19; clone size: .; J gene: TRBJ1-2; D gene: .
CDR3 protein: CASSLAARDEQYF; CDR3 DNA: TGTGCCAGCAGCTTGGCTGCTCGCGACGAGCAGTACTTC; V gene: TRBV5-4; clone size: .; J gene: TRBJ2-7; D gene: .
CDR3 protein: CASSVGTSKPYEQYF; CDR3 DNA: TGTGCCAGCAGTGTAGGGACTAGTAAGCCCTACGAGCAGTACTTC; V gene: TRBV25-1; clone size: .; J gene: TRBJ2-7; D gene: TRBD2
CDR3 protein: CASRDGLAGTNTGELFF; CDR3 DNA: TGTGCCAGCAGGGATGGACTAGCGGGAACGAACACCGGGGAGCTGTTTTTT; V gene: TRBV28; clone size: .; J gene: TRBJ2-2; D gene: TRBD2
CDR3 protein: CAWSVLRTSGIPDTQYF; CDR3 DNA: TGTGCCTGGAGTGTACTGAGGACTAGCGGGATCCCAGATACGCAGTATTTT; V gene: TRBV30; clone size: .; J gene: TRBJ2-3; D gene: TRBD2
CDR3 protein: CASTGVTSSYEQYF; CDR3 DNA: TGTGCCAGCACAGGGGTTACGTCCTCCTACGAGCAGTACTTC; V gene: TRBV7-2; clone size: .; J gene: TRBJ2-7; D gene: .
CDR3 protein: CASSLGTGGYGYTF; CDR3 DNA: TGCGCCAGCAGCTTGGGAACCGGAGGCTATGGCTACACCTTC; V gene: TRBV5-1; clone size: .; J gene: TRBJ1-2; D gene: .
CDR3 protein: CASSSSGSGRYEQYF; CDR3 DNA: TGTGCCAGCAGTTCGTCAGGATCAGGACGCTACGAGCAGTACTTC; V gene: TRBV28; clone size: .; J gene: TRBJ2-7; D gene: .
CDR3 protein: CASSLAGTGAGETQYF; CDR3 DNA: TGCGCCAGCAGCTTGGCTGGGACAGGGGCGGGAGAGACCCAGTACTTC; V gene: TRBV5-1; clone size: .; J gene: TRBJ2-5; D gene: TRBD1
CDR3 protein: CASSARSPWNEQFF; CDR3 DNA: TGCGCCAGCAGTGCGCGGAGCCCGTGGAATGAGCAGTTCTTC; V gene: TRBV10-1; clone size: once; J gene: TRBJ2-1; D gene: .